The present T cell receptor beta chain was sequenced within a study of CD4 T cells in relation to SARS-CoV-2 and coronaviruses. Study in general: The restricting HLA molecule for shared crossreactive spike epitopes was mapped.

Notes on this clone: Antigen specificity is unknown.

Germline V gene lookup returns CDR1 SGHNT and CDR2 YENEEA. The ends lost 5 bases at V and 2 bases at J; junction bases unmatched: 4. The CDR3 is made up of 16 amino acids. Unexposed donor CD4+ T cells date from about 2011-2018, before the COVID-19 pandemic. After about 10 days of culture, CD4+ T cells were isolated. Cells permitting, SARS-CoV-2 S/N and four cold-coronavirus spikes were tested on unexposed-donor CD4+ T cells. This table comes from immunoSEQ multiplex PCR, and its TCRdb copy is limited to in-frame clones, with some not included. The sample holds 9,000 to 13,000 clones, around 80% seen once.

The chain carries TRBV11-3 and TRBJ2-3; 13 bases line up with TRBD2. Sample: CD4+ T cells from PBMCs, cultured in vitro. The sequence was obtained from a human donor in good health. CDR3 sequence reads: CASSLGTSGITDTQYF. CDR3 in DNA: TGTGCCAGCAGCCTTGGGACTAGCGGGATCACAGATACGCAGTATTTT.